This entry is about one TCR beta chain. This CDR3 has 15 amino acids. The V segment lost 4 bases and the J segment 8 bases; nucleotides outside the gene matches: 7. CDR1 SGHNT and CDR2 YYREEE come from the germline V gene (reference sequence). These data belong to a study of blood T cell repertoires in COVID-19. As for the study in general: Italy, Spain and the United States were the sources of the convalescent and acute COVID-19 samples. The cDNA or gDNA used as material had been derived from T cells, B-cell-depleted T cells, or PBMCs.

Original data processing: Estimates of nucleated cell counts were drawn from the amplification of reference gene primers. The table came from immunoSEQ multiplex PCR; TCRdb's copy has only in-frame clones and leaves some out. That table furnishes V, J and clone size, whereas the DNA furnished D and trimming. The top ten clones hold 9% to 9.5% of a sample with around 300,000 clones, approximately 86% of them seen once. The rearrangement uses TRBV5-4 and TRBJ1-4, with 11 bases fitting TRBD1. The sequenced material came from peripheral blood. The source of this sequence is a man between 18 and 29 years old with active or convalescent COVID-19. The CDR3 here is CASSERTGGGEKLFF. DNA for the CDR3: TGTGCCAGCAGCGAGCGGACAGGGGGCGGCGAAAAACTGTTTTTT. Together with reference TRBV5-4 and TRBJ1-4, the CDR3 gives the full variable domain: ETGVTQSPTHLIKTRGQQVTLRCSSQSGHNTVSWYQQALGQGPQFIFQYYREEENGRGNFPPRFSGLQFPNYSSELNVNALELDDSALYLCASSERTGGGEKLFFGSGTQLSVL.